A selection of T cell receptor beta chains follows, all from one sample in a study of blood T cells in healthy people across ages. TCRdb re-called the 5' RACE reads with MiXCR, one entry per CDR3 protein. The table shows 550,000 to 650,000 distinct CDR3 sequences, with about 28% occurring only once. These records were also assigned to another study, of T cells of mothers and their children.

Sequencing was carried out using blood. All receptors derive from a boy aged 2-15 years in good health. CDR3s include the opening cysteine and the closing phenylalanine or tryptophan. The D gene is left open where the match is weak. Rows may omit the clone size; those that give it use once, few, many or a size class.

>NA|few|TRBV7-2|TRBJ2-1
CASSFLGGGYEQFF
TGTGCCAGCAGCTTCCTTGGAGGGGGCTATGAGCAGTTCTTC
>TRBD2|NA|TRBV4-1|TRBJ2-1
CASSQDIAGGPYNEQFF
TGCGCCAGCAGCCAAGATATAGCGGGAGGGCCGTACAATGAGCAGTTCTTC
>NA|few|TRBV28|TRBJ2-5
CASRGPPTWGETQYF
TGTGCCAGCAGAGGACCACCGACATGGGGAGAGACCCAGTACTTC
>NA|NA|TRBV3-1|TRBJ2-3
CASRLDSTDTQYF
TGTGCCAGCAGGCTGGACAGCACAGATACGCAGTATTTT
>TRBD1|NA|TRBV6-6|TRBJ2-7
CASKPPGQGFPDEQYF
TGTGCCAGCAAACCTCCAGGACAGGGTTTCCCCGACGAGCAGTACTTC
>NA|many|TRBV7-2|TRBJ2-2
CASSFDTGELFF
TGTGCCAGCAGCTTTGATACCGGGGAGCTGTTTTTT
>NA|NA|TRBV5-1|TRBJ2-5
CASSQLPKGGETQYF
TGCGCCAGCAGTCAGCTACCCAAAGGCGGAGAGACCCAGTACTTC
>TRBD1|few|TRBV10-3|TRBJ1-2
CAISESTGNYGYTF
TGTGCCATCAGTGAGTCGACAGGGAACTATGGCTACACCTTC
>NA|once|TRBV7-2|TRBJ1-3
CASSLGGQTGNTIYF
TGTGCCAGCAGCTTAGGTGGGCAAACCGGAAACACCATATATTTT
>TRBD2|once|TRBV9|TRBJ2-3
CASSVGAGGRTSTDTQYF
TGTGCCAGCAGCGTAGGAGCGGGAGGACGAACTAGCACAGATACGCAGTATTTT
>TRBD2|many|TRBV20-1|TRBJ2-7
CSASRIGLDATEQYF
TGCAGTGCTAGTAGGATAGGACTAGATGCGACCGAGCAGTACTTC
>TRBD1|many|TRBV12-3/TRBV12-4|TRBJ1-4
CASRPGGEGEKLFF
TGTGCCAGCAGACCAGGGGGCGAGGGTGAAAAACTGTTTTTT
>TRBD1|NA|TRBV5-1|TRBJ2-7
CASSWGQGEVNEQYF
TGCGCCAGCAGCTGGGGACAGGGAGAAGTCAACGAGCAGTACTTC
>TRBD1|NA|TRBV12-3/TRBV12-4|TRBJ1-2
CASSSRQGAINYGYTF
TGTGCCAGCAGTTCCCGACAGGGGGCAATCAACTATGGCTACACCTTC
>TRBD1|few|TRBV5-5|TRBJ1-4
CASSRAGGNEKLFF
TGTGCCAGCAGCCGGGCAGGGGGCAATGAAAAACTGTTTTTT
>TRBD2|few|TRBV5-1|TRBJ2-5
CASSLGSSSGGGETQYF
TGCGCCAGCAGCTTGGGGTCCTCTAGCGGGGGAGGAGAGACCCAGTACTTC
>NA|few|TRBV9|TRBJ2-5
CASSVDELGVETQYF
TGTGCCAGCAGCGTAGATGAACTAGGCGTCGAGACCCAGTACTTC
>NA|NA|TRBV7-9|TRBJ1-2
CASSPPGTDANYGYTF
TGTGCCAGCAGCCCCCCAGGGACCGATGCTAACTATGGCTACACCTTC
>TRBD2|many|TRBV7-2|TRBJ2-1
CASSLWTSGTRSYNEQFF
TGTGCCAGCAGCTTATGGACTAGCGGGACCCGGTCCTACAATGAGCAGTTCTTC
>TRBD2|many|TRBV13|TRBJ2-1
CASSLVAWTSGGQIYNEQFF
TGTGCCAGCAGCTTAGTTGCTTGGACTAGCGGGGGACAGATCTACAATGAGCAGTTCTTC
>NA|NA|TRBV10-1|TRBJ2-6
CASRGNGANVLTF
TGCGCCAGCAGGGGGAATGGGGCCAACGTCCTGACTTTC
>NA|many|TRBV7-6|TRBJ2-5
CASSLVGGGQETQYF
TGTGCCAGCAGCTTAGTCGGCGGAGGGCAAGAGACCCAGTACTTC
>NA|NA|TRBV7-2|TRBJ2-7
CASSVSARGAHEQYF
TGTGCCAGCAGTGTTTCAGCCAGGGGGGCCCACGAGCAGTACTTC
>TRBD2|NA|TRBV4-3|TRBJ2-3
CASSQGAGGIPDTQYF
TGCGCCAGCAGCCAAGGGGCGGGAGGAATCCCAGATACGCAGTATTTT
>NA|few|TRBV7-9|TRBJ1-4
CASSRTGREKLFF
TGTGCCAGCAGCAGGACCGGTAGGGAAAAACTGTTTTTT
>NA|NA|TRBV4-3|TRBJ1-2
CASSLIGGSIHGYTF
TGCGCCAGCAGCCTCATCGGGGGTTCGATCCATGGCTACACCTTC
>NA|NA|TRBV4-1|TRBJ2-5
CASSQPGHGETQYF
TGCGCCAGCAGCCAACCGGGACATGGAGAGACCCAGTACTTC
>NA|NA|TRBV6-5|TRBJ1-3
CASSLRGYKDTIYF
TGTGCCAGCAGCTTAAGGGGGTATAAGGACACCATATATTTT
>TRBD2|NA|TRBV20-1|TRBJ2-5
CSAKGLGLAVEETQYF
TGCAGTGCTAAGGGGCTCGGGCTAGCGGTGGAAGAGACCCAGTACTTC
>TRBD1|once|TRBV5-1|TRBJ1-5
CASSPGQGLLGNQPQHF
TGCGCCAGCAGTCCCGGACAGGGGCTTTTGGGCAATCAGCCCCAGCATTTT
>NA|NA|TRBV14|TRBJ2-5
CASSLIQGGLQETQYF
TGTGCCAGCAGCCTTATTCAGGGGGGACTCCAAGAGACCCAGTACTTC
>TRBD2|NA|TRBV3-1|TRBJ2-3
CASSPRTSGYSDTQYF
TGTGCCAGCAGCCCGCGGACTAGCGGATACTCAGATACGCAGTATTTT
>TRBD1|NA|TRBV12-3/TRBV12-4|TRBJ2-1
CASSAGQGAVEQFF
TGTGCCAGCAGTGCCGGACAGGGGGCTGTTGAGCAGTTCTTC
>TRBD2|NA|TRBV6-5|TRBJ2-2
CASTLASTGELFF
TGTGCCAGCACACTAGCGAGCACCGGGGAGCTGTTTTTT
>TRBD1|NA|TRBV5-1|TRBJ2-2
CASSRDRGPFANTGELFF
TGCGCCAGCAGCCGGGACAGGGGGCCATTCGCGAACACCGGGGAGCTGTTTTTT
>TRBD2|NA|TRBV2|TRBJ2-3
CASTSGGATDTQYF
TGTGCCAGCACTAGCGGGGGGGCAACCGATACGCAGTATTTT
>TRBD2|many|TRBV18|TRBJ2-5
CASSSTSGGQETQYF
TGTGCCAGCTCTTCGACTAGCGGGGGGCAAGAGACCCAGTACTTC
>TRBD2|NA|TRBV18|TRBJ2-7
CASSIGTSGASSYEQYF
TGTGCCAGCTCAATTGGGACTAGCGGAGCGAGCTCCTACGAGCAGTACTTC
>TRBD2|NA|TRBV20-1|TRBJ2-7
CSARALATAYEQYF
TGCAGTGCTAGAGCACTAGCGACGGCCTACGAGCAGTACTTC